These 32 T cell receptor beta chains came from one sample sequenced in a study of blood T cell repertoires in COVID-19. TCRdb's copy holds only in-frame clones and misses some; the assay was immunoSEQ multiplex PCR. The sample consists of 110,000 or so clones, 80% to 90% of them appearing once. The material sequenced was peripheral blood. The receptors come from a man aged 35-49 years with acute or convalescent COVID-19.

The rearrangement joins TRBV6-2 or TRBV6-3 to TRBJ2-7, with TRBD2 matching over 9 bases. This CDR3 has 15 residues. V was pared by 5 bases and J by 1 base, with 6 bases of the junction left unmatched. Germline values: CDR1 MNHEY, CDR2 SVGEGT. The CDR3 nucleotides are TGTGCCAGCAGTCCGAGGACTAGCGCGTCCTACGAGCAGTACTTC. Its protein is CASSPRTSASYEQYF.

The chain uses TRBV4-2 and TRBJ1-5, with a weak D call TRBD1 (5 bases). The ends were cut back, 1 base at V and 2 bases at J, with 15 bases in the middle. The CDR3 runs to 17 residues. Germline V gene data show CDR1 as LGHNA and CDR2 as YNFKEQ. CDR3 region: CASSQAFPGEGNQPQHF. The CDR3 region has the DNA TGTGCCAGCAGCCAAGCTTTTCCGGGGGAGGGCAATCAGCCCCAGCATTTT.

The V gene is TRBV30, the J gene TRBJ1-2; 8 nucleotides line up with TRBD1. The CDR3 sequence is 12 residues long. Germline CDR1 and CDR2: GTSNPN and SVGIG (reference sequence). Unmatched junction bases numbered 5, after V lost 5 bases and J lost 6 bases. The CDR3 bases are TGTGCCTGGGGCAGGGGGCTTGATGGCTACACCTTC. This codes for CAWGRGLDGYTF.

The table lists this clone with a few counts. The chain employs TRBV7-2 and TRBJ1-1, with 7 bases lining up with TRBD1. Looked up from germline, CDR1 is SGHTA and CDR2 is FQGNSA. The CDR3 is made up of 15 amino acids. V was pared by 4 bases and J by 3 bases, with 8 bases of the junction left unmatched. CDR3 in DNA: TGTGCCAGCAGCTCCCGGACAGGCCGTTACACTGAAGCTTTCTTT. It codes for CASSSRTGRYTEAFF.

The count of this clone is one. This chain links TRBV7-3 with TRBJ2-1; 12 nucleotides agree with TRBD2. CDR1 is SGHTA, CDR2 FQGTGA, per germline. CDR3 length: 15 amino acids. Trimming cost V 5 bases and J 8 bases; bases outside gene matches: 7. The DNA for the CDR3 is TGTGCCAGCAGCCCCGAGACTAGCGGGGGTTATGAGCAGTTCTTC. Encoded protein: CASSPETSGGYEQFF.

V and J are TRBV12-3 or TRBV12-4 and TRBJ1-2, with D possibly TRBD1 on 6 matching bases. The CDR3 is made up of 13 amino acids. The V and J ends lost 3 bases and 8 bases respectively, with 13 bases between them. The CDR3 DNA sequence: TGTGCCAGCAGTTTTTCACAGGGAAGGGGCTACACCTTC. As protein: CASSFSQGRGYTF.

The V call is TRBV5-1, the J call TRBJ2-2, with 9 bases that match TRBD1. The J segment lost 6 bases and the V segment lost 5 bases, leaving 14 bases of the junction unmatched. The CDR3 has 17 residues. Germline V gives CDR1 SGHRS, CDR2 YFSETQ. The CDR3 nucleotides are TGCGCCAGCAGTCTTACCTCCGGGACAGGGCGGGCCGGGGAGCTGTTTTTT. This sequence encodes CASSLTSGTGRAGELFF.

This CDR3 reads CASRQGQNTEAFF. The CDR3 bases are TGCGCCAGCAGACAGGGTCAAAACACTGAAGCTTTCTTT. The chain has TRBV10-1 and TRBJ1-1; perhaps TRBD1 as D (6 bases). The CDR3 length is 13 residues. The V gene lost 6 bases and the J gene lost 2 bases, with 10 bases spanning the gap. Germline V gives CDR1 WNHNN, CDR2 SYGVQD (reference sequence).

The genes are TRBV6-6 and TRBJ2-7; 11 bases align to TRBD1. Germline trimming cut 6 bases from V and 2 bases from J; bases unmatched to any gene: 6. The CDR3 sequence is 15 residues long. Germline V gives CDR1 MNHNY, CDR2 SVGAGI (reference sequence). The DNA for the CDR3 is TGTGCCAGCAGCCCGCCGGGACAGGGGGCCTACGAGCAGTACTTC. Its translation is CASSPPGQGAYEQYF.

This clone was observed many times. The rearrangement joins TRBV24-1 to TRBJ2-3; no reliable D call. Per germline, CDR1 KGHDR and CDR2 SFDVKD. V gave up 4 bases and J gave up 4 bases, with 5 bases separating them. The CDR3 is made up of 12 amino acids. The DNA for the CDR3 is TGTGCCACCAGTGACCGGGCAGATACGCAGTATTTT. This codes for CATSDRADTQYF.

In DNA, the CDR3 is TGTGCCAGCAGGAAGCGGGGGGTCCTCACAGATACGCAGTATTTT. Encoded protein: CASRKRGVLTDTQYF. The chain is built from TRBV6-4 and TRBJ2-3, with 9 bases lining up with TRBD2. The CDR3 totals 15 residues. Germline CDR1 MRHNA, CDR2 SNTAGT. V lost 6 bases, J lost 2 bases, and 6 bases stayed unmatched.

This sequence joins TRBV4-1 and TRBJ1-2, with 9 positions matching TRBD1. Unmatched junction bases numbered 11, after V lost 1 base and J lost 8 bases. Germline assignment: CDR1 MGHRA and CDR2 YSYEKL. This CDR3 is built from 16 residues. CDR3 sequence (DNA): TGCGCCAGCAGCCAAGTAGGGACAGGGAGCCTGAGCGGCTACACCTTC. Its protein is CASSQVGTGSLSGYTF.

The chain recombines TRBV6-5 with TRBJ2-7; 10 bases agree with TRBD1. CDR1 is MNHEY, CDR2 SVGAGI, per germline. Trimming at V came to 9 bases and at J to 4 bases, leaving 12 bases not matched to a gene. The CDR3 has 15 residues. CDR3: CASAPGQGIKYEQYF. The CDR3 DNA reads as TGTGCCAGTGCCCCGGGACAGGGGATAAAGTACGAGCAGTACTTC.

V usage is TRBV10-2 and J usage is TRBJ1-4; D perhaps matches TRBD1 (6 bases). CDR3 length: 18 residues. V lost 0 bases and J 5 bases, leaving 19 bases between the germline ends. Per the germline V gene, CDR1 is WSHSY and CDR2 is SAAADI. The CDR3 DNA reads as TGCGCCAGCAGTGAGTCGTTTAGCTATGGACAGTTGAATGAAAAACTGTTTTTT. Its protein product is CASSESFSYGQLNEKLFF.

CDR3 coding DNA: TGTGCCAGCAGCCGGCAAACTAGCTACAATGAGCAGTTCTTC. Its protein product is CASSRQTSYNEQFF. The chain has TRBV7-2 and TRBJ2-1; D is perhaps TRBD2 (5 bases). Germline V lookup: CDR1 SGHTA, CDR2 FQGNSA. Trimming removed 5 bases from V and 3 bases from J, with 11 bases in between. The CDR3 has 14 amino acids.

The CDR3 sequence is CAWRAFAASTIYF. Here the CDR3 DNA reads TGTGCCTGGAGGGCCTTCGCGGCGTCCACCATATATTTT. The rearrangement joins TRBV30 to TRBJ1-3; no definite D call. Trimming took off 3 bases at V and 9 bases at J, with 15 bases between the two ends. The CDR3 contains 13 residues. Germline CDR1 is GTSNPN and CDR2 is SVGIG (reference sequence).

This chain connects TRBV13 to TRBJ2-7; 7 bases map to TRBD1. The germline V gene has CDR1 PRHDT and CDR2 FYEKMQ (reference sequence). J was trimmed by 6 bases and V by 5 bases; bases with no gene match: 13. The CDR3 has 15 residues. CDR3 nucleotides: TGTGCCAGCAGCCCTCCAACAGGGGTTCGGGGCGAGCAGTACTTC. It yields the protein CASSPPTGVRGEQYF.

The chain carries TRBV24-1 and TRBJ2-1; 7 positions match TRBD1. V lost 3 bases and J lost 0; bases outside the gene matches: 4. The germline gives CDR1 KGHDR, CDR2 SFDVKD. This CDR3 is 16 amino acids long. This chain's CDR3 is CATSDSWDSSYNEQFF. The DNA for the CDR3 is TGTGCCACCAGTGATAGTTGGGACAGCTCCTACAATGAGCAGTTCTTC.

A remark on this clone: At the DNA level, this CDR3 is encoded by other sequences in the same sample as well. In nucleotides, the CDR3 is TGTGCCAGCAGTTTTCAGACCTACAATGAGCAGTTCTTC. Translation: CASSFQTYNEQFF. This chain links TRBV12-3 or TRBV12-4 with TRBJ2-1; no firm D call. Between the trimmed V and J ends, which lost 3 bases and 2 bases, there was a span of 5 bases. This CDR3 is built from 13 residues.

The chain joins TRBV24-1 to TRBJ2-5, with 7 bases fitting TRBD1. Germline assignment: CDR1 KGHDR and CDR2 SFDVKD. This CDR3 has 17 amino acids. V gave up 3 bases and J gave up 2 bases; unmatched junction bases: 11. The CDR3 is CATSDPKTGYPQETQYF. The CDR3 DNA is TGTGCCACCAGTGATCCAAAGACAGGGTACCCTCAAGAGACCCAGTACTTC.

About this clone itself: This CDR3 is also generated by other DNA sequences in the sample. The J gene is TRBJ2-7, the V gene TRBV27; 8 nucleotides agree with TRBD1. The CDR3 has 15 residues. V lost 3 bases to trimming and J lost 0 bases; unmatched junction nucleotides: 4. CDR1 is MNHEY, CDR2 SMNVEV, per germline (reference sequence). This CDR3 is CASSFGTGNSYEQYF. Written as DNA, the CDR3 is TGTGCCAGCAGTTTCGGGACAGGCAACTCCTACGAGCAGTACTTC.

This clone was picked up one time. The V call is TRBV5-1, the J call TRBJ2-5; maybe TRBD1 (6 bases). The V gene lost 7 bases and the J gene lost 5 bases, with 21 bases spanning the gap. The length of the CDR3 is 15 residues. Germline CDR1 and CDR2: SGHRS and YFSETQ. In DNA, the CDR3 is TGCGCCAGCGGGGGTAGGGACAAAAGGATCGAGACCCAGTACTTC. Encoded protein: CASGGRDKRIETQYF.

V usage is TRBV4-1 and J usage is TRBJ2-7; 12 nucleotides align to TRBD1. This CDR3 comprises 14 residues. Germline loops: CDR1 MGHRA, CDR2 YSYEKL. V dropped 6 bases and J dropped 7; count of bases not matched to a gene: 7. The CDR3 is CASRTGQGAGEQYF. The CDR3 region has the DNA TGCGCCAGCAGAACGGGACAGGGGGCGGGGGAGCAGTACTTC.

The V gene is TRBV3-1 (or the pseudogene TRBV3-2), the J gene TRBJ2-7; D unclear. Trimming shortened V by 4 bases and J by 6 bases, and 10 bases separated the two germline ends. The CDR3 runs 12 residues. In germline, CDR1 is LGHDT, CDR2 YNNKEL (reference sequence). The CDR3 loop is CASSLSVSEQYF. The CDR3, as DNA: TGTGCCAGCAGCCTTTCAGTAAGCGAGCAGTACTTC.

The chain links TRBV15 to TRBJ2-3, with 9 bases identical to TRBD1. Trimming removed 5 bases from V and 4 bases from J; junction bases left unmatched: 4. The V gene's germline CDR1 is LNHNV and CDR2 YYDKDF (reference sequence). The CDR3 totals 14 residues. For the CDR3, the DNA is TGTGCCACCAGCGGTCGGACAGGGGCAGATACGCAGTATTTT. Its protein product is CATSGRTGADTQYF.

The CDR3 protein is CASSGSGANTGELFF. The DNA for the CDR3 is TGTGCCAGCAGTGGTAGCGGGGCGAACACCGGGGAGCTGTTTTTT. The V call is TRBV27, the J call TRBJ2-2, with 8 positions matching TRBD2. The CDR3 covers 15 residues. Per germline, CDR1 MNHEY and CDR2 SMNVEV (reference sequence). Trimming cost V 5 bases and J 0 bases; bases outside gene matches: 2.

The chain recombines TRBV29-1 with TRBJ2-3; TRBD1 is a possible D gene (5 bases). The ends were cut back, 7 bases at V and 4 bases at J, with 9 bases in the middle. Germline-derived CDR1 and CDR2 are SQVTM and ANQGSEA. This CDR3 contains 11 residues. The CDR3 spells CSATDADTQYF. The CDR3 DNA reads TGCAGCGCGACAGACGCAGATACGCAGTATTTT.

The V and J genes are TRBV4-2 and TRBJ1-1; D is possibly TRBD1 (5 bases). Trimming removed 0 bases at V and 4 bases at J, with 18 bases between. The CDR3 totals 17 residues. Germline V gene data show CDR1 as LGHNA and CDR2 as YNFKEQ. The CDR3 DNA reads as TGTGCCAGCAGCCAAGATATTGGGGGGGGTTGGGGCACTGAAGCTTTCTTT. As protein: CASSQDIGGGWGTEAFF.

Here the CDR3 DNA reads TGCGCCAGCGCCGAGGCTAACTATGGCTACACCTTC. Translation gives CASAEANYGYTF. V gene TRBV10-2 combines with J gene TRBJ1-2; D is unresolved. The CDR3 spans 12 residues. Trimming stripped 8 bases from V and 0 bases from J, with 7 bases between. CDR1 is WSHSY and CDR2 is SAAADI in the germline V gene.

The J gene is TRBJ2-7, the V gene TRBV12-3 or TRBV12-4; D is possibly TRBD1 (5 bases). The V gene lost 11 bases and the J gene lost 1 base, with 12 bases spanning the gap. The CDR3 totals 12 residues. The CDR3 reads CASLGQSYEQYF. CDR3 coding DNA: TGTGCCTCCCTGGGGCAGTCCTACGAGCAGTACTTC.

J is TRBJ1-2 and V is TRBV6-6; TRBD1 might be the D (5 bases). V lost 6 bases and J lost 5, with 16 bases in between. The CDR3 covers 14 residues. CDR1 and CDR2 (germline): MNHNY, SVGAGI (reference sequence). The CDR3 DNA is TGTGCCAGCAGCCGACAGACGGGGGAGTATGGCTACACCTTC. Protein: CASSRQTGEYGYTF.

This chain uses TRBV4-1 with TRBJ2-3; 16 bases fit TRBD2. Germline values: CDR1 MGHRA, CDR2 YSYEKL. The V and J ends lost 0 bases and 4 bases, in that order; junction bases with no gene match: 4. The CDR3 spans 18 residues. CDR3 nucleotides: TGCGCCAGCAGCCAAGAGGGGACTAGCGGGGGGGCCGCAGATACGCAGTATTTT. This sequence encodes CASSQEGTSGGAADTQYF.